This entry features one T cell receptor beta chain sequence. The data were obtained in a study of blood T cell repertoires in COVID-19. Study-level background: Samples of COVID-19 (acute and convalescent) were obtained from the United States, Italy and Spain. T cells, B-cell-depleted T cells, or PBMCs provided the cDNA or gDNA that served as material.

As originally analysed: Reference gene primer amplification gave estimated nucleated cell counts. Repertoires were generated with immunoSEQ multiplex PCR, while TCRdb's copy carries only in-frame clones and drops some. V and J calls plus clone size are reproduced from that table; the DNA served to infer D and trimming. The sample carries 150,000 to 200,000 clones, around nine tenths recorded once. V trimming: 4 bases; J trimming: 6 bases; junction bases outside the gene matches: 5. Germline CDR1 reads SGHKS; CDR2 reads YYEKEE (reference sequence). The CDR3 sequence is 14 residues long. The sequenced material came from peripheral blood. The gene calls are TRBV5-5 and TRBJ2-4; 9 positions agree with TRBD2. This clonotype originated in a woman younger than 30 who had recovered from COVID-19. DNA of the CDR3: TGTGCCAGCAGCACCCAGACTAGCGGAAACATTCAGTACTTC. Amino acid sequence: CASSTQTSGNIQYF.